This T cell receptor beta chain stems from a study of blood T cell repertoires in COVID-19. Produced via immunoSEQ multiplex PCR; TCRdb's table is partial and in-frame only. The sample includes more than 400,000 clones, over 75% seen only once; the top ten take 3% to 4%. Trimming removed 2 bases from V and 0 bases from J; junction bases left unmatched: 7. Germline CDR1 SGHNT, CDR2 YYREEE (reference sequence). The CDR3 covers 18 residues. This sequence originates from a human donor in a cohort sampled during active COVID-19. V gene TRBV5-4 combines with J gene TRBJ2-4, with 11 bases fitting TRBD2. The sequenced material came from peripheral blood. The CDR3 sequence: CASSFTSGSYLAKNIQYF. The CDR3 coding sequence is TGTGCCAGCAGCTTCACTAGCGGGAGCTACTTAGCCAAAAACATTCAGTACTTC.